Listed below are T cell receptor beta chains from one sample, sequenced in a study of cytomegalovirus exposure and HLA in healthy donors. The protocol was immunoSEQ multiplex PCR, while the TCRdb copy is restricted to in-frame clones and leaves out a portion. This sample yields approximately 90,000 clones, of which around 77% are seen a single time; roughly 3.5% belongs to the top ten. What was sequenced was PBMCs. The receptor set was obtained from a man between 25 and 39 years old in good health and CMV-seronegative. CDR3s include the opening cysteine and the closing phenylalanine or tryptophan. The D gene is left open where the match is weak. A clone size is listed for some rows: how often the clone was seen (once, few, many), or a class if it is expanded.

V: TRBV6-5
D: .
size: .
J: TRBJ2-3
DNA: TGTGCCAGCAGCCCCAGTCGCGCCGGGGCAGATACGCAGTATTTT
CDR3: CASSPSRAGADTQYF

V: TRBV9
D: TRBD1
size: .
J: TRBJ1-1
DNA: TGTGCCAGCAGCGTAGATGGGACAGCTGAAGCTTTCTTT
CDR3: CASSVDGTAEAFF

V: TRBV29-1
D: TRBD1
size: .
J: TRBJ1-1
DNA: TGCAGCGCCCAACAGGGGCGCACTGAAGCTTTCTTT
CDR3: CSAQQGRTEAFF

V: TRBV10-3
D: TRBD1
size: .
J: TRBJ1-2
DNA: TGTGCCATCAGAGAGGGGGCTGGCTATGGCTACACCTTC
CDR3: CAIREGAGYGYTF

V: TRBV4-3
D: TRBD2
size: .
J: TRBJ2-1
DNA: TGCGCCAGCAGCCAAGTTAGCGGGGGAAGCTCCTACAATGAGCAGTTCTTC
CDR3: CASSQVSGGSSYNEQFF

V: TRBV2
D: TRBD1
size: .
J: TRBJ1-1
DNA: TGTGCCAGCAGAATGACAGGGGGAAACACTGAAGCTTTCTTT
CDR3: CASRMTGGNTEAFF

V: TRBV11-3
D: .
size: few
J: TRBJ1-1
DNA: TGTGCCAGCAGCCCCTCCGGCGGAGAGGGAGCTTTCTTT
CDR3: CASSPSGGEGAFF

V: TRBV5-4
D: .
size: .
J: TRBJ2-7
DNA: TGTGCCAGCAGCTTGAAGGGGCATATCGAGCAGTACTTC
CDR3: CASSLKGHIEQYF

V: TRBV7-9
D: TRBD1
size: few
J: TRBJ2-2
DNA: TGTTCCAGCAGCTCAGGAGAGACAGGGATGGTCGGGGAGCTGTTTTTT
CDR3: CSSSSGETGMVGELFF

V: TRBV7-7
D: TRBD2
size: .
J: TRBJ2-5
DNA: TGTGCTAGCAGCTTAGGCGGGAGTCGTAGCGAGACCCAGTACTTC
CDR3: CASSLGGSRSETQYF

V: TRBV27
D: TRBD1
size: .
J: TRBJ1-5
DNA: TGTGCCAGCAGACCGACAGGGGCCAGCAATCAGCCCCAGCATTTT
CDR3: CASRPTGASNQPQHF

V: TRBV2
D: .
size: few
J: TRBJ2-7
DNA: TGTGCCAGCAGTGAAGTTGACGGGGGCGAGCAGTACTTC
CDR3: CASSEVDGGEQYF

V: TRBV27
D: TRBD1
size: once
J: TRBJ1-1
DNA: TGTGCCAGCAGTTTAAGACAGGGCCCGAACACTGAAGCTTTCTTT
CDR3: CASSLRQGPNTEAFF

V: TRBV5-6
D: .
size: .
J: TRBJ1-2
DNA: TGTGCCAGCAGCTTTTTTGGTATTGCGGGAGGTGGCTACACCTTC
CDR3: CASSFFGIAGGGYTF

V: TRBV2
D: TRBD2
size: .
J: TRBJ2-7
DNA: TGTGCCAGCACGAGCGAGACTAGCAGCAAGCAGTACTTC
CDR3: CASTSETSSKQYF

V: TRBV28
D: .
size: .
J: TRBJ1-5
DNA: TGTGCCAGCAGTTCAGGACGCACCCCATTGGTAGGAGGTCCCCGCAATCAGCCCCAGCATTTT
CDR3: CASSSGRTPLVGGPRNQPQHF

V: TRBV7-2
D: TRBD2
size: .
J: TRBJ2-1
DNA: TGTGCCAGCAGCCCCGGGACTAGCGGCTACAATGAGCAGTTCTTC
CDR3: CASSPGTSGYNEQFF

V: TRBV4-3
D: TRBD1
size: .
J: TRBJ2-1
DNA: TGCGCCAGCAGCCACGGGACAGGAGGACTCAATGAGCAGTTCTTC
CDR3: CASSHGTGGLNEQFF

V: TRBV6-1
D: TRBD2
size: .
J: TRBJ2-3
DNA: TGTGCCAGCCCGCCGGGACTAGCGAACACAGATACGCAGTATTTT
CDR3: CASPPGLANTDTQYF

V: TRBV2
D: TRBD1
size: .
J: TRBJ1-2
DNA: TGTGCCAGCACCGGGACAGGAAACTATGGCTACACCTTC
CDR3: CASTGTGNYGYTF

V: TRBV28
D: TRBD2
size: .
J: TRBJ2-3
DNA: TGTGCCAGCAGTCCCCCCCTAGCGGGAGTGACTGATACGCAGTATTTT
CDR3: CASSPPLAGVTDTQYF

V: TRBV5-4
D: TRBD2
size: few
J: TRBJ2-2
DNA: TGTGCCAGCACCCGGGGGGGGGACAACACCGGGGAGCTGTTTTTT
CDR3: CASTRGGDNTGELFF

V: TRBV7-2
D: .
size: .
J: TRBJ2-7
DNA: TGTGCCAGCAGTTTCGGACAGGGACTATCCTACGAGCAGTACTTC
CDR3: CASSFGQGLSYEQYF

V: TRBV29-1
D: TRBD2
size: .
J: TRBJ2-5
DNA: TGCAGCGTCACCGGGACTAGCGGGATAGGGGAGACCCAGTACTTC
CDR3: CSVTGTSGIGETQYF

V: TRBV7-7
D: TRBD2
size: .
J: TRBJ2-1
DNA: TGTGCTAGCAGCCCTAGACTAGCGGGAGGGCTAGATGAGCAGTTCTTC
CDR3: CASSPRLAGGLDEQFF

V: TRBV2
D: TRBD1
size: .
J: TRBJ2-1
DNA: TGTGCCAGCAGTATACAGGGGCCTAGCTCCTACAATGAGCAGTTCTTC
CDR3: CASSIQGPSSYNEQFF

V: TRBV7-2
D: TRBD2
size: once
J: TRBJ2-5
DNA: TGTGCCAGCAGCTTAGCGTTTTCTAGCGGGCCAGATCAAGAGACCCAGTACTTC
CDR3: CASSLAFSSGPDQETQYF

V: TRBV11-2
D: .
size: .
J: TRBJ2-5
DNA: TGTGCCAGCAGCTTAGCGCACTCCATCCAAGAGACCCAGTACTTC
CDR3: CASSLAHSIQETQYF

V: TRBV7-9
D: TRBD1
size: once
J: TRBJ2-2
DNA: TGTGCCAGCAGTTCAGGGGGCTCGGTCACCGGGGAGCTGTTTTTT
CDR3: CASSSGGSVTGELFF

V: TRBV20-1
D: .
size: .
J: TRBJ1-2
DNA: TGCAGTGCTACCCCGGGGGGCTACACCTTC
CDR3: CSATPGGYTF

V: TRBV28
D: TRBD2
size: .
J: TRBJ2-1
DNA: TGTGCCAGCAGTTTGCCCCCGACTAGCGGGATTGAGCAGTTCTTC
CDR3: CASSLPPTSGIEQFF

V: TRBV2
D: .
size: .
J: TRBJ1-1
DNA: TGTGCCAGCACACGGGTAGGGGGTGAAGCTTTCTTT
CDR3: CASTRVGGEAFF

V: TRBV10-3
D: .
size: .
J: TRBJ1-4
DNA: TGTGCCATCAGCACAACCCCGTTGGAGACTAATGAAAAACTGTTTTTT
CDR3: CAISTTPLETNEKLFF

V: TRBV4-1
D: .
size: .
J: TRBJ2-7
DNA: TGCGCCAGCAGCCAAGGTGGGGCCGAGCAGTACTTC
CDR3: CASSQGGAEQYF

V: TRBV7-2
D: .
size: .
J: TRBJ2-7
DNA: TGTGCCAGCAGCCCCCAGACAGGAAGATACGAGCAGTACTTC
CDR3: CASSPQTGRYEQYF

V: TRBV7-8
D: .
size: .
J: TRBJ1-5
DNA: TGTGCCAGCAGCTTAGATGACGGGAATTATCAGCCCCAGCATTTT
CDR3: CASSLDDGNYQPQHF

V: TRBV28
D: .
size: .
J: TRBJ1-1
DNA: TGTGCCAGCAGTAGCGCAGGGAGGAGGGGCGACACTGAAGCTTTCTTT
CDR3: CASSSAGRRGDTEAFF